The present T cell receptor beta chain was sequenced within a study of early T cells in non-severe SARS-CoV-2 infection. Study in general: Unpaired chains resulted from sequencing bulk RNA of unsorted whole blood.

Each cDNA molecule carried a unique molecular identifier. One entry per CDR3 protein results from TCRdb running MiXCR on the 5' RACE reads. The repertoire has fewer than 60,000 distinct CDR3 sequences, about 9.3% of them found once; the top ten carry under 5%. Overall study results and limits: Database matching using VDJdb favored anti-spike CD8 responses, with private and CD4 specificities left missing.

V was trimmed by 1 base and J by 0 bases, leaving 7 bases between them. The CDR3 runs 14 residues. CDR1 SGHRS and CDR2 YFSETQ come from the germline V gene. This clonotype was counted ten times or more. Antigen: not known. The sample was whole blood. This clonotype was obtained from an adult who was a healthcare worker with PCR-confirmed SARS-CoV-2 infection or an uninfected control (not recorded which). The rearrangement joins TRBV5-1 to TRBJ1-1; D is ambiguous. The CDR3 nucleotides read TGCGCCAGCAGCTTGAGGGAGTTGAACACTGAAGCTTTCTTT. This encodes CASSLRELNTEAFF.